This T cell receptor beta chain was identified in a study of cytomegalovirus exposure and HLA in healthy donors. Study summary: Of all 400 or so donors who were genotyped, about 84% belonged to the Caucasian-associated ancestry cluster.

This PCR relied on a set of 60 Vbeta primers and 13 Jbeta primers. Libraries were prepared by immunoSEQ multiplex PCR; TCRdb keeps only in-frame clonotypes and omits some of them. The sample lists some 200,000 clones, approximately 70% seen once, with around 3% in the top ten. With V trimmed by 5 bases and J by 2 bases, 6 bases remained unmatched. The V gene's germline CDR1 is MNHNS and CDR2 SASEGT. The CDR3 has 15 residues. This chain joins TRBV6-1 and TRBJ1-2; 9 nucleotides agree with TRBD1. The sample taken for sequencing was PBMCs. The clonotype comes from a man in his forties in good health and CMV-seropositive. In DNA form, the CDR3 reads TGTGCCAGCAGTATTAGACAGGGGGGGAACTATGGCTACACCTTC. This encodes CASSIRQGGNYGYTF.